The subject of this entry is one TCR beta chain. These data come from a study of cytomegalovirus exposure and HLA in healthy donors. The PCR had 60 Vbeta and 13 Jbeta primers. Some clones are missing from TCRdb's copy, which holds only in-frame ones; the method was immunoSEQ multiplex PCR. The profile shows some 140,000 clones, 80% of them singletons. Trimming stripped 1 base from V and 5 bases from J, with 15 bases between. The germline gives CDR1 SGHDT, CDR2 YYEEEE. The length of the CDR3 is 15 residues. The source of this sequence is a young man in good health and CMV-seropositive. V gene TRBV5-6 combines with J gene TRBJ1-1; tentatively, D is TRBD1 (5 bases). Sequencing was performed on PBMCs. For the CDR3, the DNA is TGTGCCAGCAGCTTGTACCCAGGGTCGGTGACTGAAGCTTTCTTT. Amino acid sequence: CASSLYPGSVTEAFF.